The 10 T cell receptor beta chains in this list originate from one sample, sequenced in a study of blood T cells in healthy people across ages. Through a sample-barcoded 5' primer and a J-beta primer mix, a second PCR was run for about 6 to 11 cycles. TCRdb itself ran the 5' RACE reads through MiXCR, one entry per CDR3 protein. The sample includes 800,000 to 950,000 distinct CDR3 sequences, 35% to 40% of them seen just once. Sequenced: blood. The receptor source for this set is a man younger than 30 in good health.

This chain connects TRBV7-9 to TRBJ1-1, with no clear D. Trimming took 7 bases from V and 3 from J, leaving 12 bases between them. The CDR3 contains 13 residues. Germline V gene lookup returns CDR1 SEHNR and CDR2 FQNEAQ (reference sequence). CDR3: CASTPGWDTEAFF. CDR3 sequence (DNA): TGTGCCAGCACACCCGGGTGGGACACTGAAGCTTTCTTT.

V gene TRBV7-9 combines with J gene TRBJ2-1, with TRBD2 matching 9 bases. The DNA end is a closer match to TRBJ2-7, so the J assignment may be wrong. Germline loops: CDR1 SEHNR, CDR2 FQNEAQ (reference sequence). The CDR3 covers 17 residues. CDR3 protein: CASSPHWRGGSYNEQYF. As DNA, the CDR3 is TGTGCCAGCAGCCCTCACTGGCGGGGGGGCTCCTACAACGAGCAGTACTTC.

The V and J genes are TRBV24-1 and TRBJ2-7; 8 bases align to TRBD1. This CDR3 has 18 amino acids. The V and J ends lost 0 bases and 0 bases, in that order; junction bases with no gene match: 9. Germline V gives CDR1 KGHDR, CDR2 SFDVKD. CDR3 DNA: TGTGCCACCAGTGATTTGCCTCCGGACAGGGATACCTCCTACGAGCAGTACTTC. Residues: CATSDLPPDRDTSYEQYF.

The genes are TRBV7-2 and TRBJ2-5; TRBD2 aligns across 7 bases. This CDR3 has 16 residues. The V and J ends lost 5 bases and 9 bases, in that order; junction bases with no gene match: 18. Germline assignment: CDR1 SGHTA and CDR2 FQGNSA. CDR3 DNA sequence: TGTGCCAGCAGCCGATCGGGGGGACCGGGTTTATCGGCCCAGTACTTC. This sequence encodes CASSRSGGPGLSAQYF.

V usage is TRBV5-1 and J usage is TRBJ1-1, with unresolved D. CDR1 SGHRS and CDR2 YFSETQ come from the germline V gene. Trimming cost V 0 bases and J 5 bases, with 17 bases left between them. The CDR3 consists of 16 residues. CDR3 sequence reads: CASSLGRTHSGTEAFF. CDR3 nucleotides: TGCGCCAGCAGCTTGGGAAGGACCCACTCCGGAACTGAAGCTTTCTTT.

The chain recombines TRBV6-6 with TRBJ2-5; D is undetermined. Germline CDR1 and CDR2: MNHNY and SVGAGI (reference sequence). V was shortened by 7 bases and J by 0 bases, with 9 bases between the two germline ends. The CDR3 runs to 13 residues. In DNA form, the CDR3 reads TGTGCCAGCACACAGAGTTACCAAGAGACCCAGTACTTC. Translating it yields CASTQSYQETQYF.

At least ten counts were recorded for this clonotype. V and J are TRBV7-2 and TRBJ1-4; a possible D gene is TRBD1 (5 bases). With 5 bases removed from V and 1 base from J, the gap between germline ends came to 17 bases. This CDR3 is built from 17 residues. Germline loops: CDR1 SGHTA, CDR2 FQGNSA. The CDR3 sequence: CASSLEHVGLTNEKLFF. CDR3 DNA sequence: TGTGCCAGCAGCCTCGAACACGTGGGGCTAACTAATGAAAAACTGTTTTTT.

This clonotype was detected only a few times. This chain uses TRBV7-2 with TRBJ1-5, with TRBD1 matching 7 bases. CDR1 SGHTA and CDR2 FQGNSA come from the germline V gene. The V gene end was trimmed by 5 bases and the J gene end by 6 bases; junction bases not matched to a gene: 7. CDR3 length: 14 residues. Here the CDR3 reads CASSPQGVSQPQHF. The CDR3 DNA is TGTGCCAGCAGCCCTCAGGGGGTGAGTCAGCCCCAGCATTTT.

V is TRBV20-1 and J is TRBJ1-2, with 8 bases lining up with TRBD1. The CDR3 runs 12 residues. Germline trimming cut 6 bases from V and 6 bases from J; bases unmatched to any gene: 6. Germline CDR1 reads DFQATT; CDR2 reads SNEGSKA (reference sequence). In DNA, the CDR3 is TGCAGTGCCCTAGACAGGGGTAATGGCTACACCTTC. Translating gives CSALDRGNGYTF.

For this clonotype: At one boundary the junction diverges from the germline segment, which might be a read error. V is TRBV29-1 and J is TRBJ1-1; TRBD1 is a possible D gene (5 bases). This CDR3 comprises 13 residues. The germline V gene has CDR1 SQVTM and CDR2 ANQGSEA. This CDR3 reads CSVAMGGNTEAFF. The CDR3 coding sequence is TGCAGTGTTGCTATGGGGGGGAATACTGAAGCTTTCTTT.